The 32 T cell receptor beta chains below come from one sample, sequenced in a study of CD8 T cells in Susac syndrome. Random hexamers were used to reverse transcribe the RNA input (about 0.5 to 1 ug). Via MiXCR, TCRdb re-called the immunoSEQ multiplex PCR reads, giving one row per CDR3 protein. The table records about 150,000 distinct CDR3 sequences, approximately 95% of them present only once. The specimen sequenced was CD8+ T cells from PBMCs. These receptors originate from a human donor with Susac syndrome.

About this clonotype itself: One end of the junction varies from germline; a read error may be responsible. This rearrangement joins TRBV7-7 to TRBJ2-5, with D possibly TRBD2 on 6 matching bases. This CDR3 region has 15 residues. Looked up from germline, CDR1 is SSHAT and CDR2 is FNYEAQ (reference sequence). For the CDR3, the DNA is TGTGCTAGCAGCTTAGGCCTAGCGTACCAAGAGACCCAGTACTTC. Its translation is CASSLGLAYQETQYF.

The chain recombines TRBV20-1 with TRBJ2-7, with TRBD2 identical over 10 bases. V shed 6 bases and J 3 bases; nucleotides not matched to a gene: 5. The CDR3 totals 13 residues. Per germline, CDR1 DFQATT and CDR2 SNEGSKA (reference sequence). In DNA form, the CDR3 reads TGCAGTGCCCGACTAGCGGGTCTCTACGAGCAGTACTTC. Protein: CSARLAGLYEQYF.

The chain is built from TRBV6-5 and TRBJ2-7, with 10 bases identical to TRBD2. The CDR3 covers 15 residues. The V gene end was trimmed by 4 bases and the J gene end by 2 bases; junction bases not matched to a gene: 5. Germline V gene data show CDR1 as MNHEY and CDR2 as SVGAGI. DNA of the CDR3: TGTGCCAGCAGTTCGGGACTAGCGAACGCCTACGAGCAGTACTTC. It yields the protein CASSSGLANAYEQYF.

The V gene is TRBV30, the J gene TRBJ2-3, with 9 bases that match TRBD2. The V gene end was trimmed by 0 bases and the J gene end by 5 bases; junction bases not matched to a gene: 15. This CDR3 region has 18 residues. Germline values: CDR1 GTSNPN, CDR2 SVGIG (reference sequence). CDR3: CAWSVRFGLANAIDTQYF. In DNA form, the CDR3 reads TGTGCCTGGAGTGTACGATTTGGACTAGCGAATGCAATAGATACGCAGTATTTT.

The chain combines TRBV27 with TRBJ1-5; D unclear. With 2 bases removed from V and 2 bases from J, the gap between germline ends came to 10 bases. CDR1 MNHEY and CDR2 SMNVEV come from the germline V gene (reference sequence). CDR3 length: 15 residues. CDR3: CASSLGPGGNQPQHF. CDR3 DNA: TGTGCCAGCAGTTTAGGCCCCGGCGGCAATCAGCCCCAGCATTTT.

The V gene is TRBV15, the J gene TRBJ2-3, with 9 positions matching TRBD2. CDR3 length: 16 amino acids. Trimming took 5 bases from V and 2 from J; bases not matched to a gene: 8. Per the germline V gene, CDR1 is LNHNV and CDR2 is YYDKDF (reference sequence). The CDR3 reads CATSAPGLAPTDTQYF. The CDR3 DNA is TGTGCCACCAGCGCCCCGGGACTAGCTCCCACAGATACGCAGTATTTT.

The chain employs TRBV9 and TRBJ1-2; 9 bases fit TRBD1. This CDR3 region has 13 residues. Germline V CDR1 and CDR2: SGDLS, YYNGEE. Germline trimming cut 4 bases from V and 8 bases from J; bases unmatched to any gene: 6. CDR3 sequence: CASSSRTGVGYTF. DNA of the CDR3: TGTGCCAGCAGCTCCCGGACAGGGGTAGGCTACACCTTC.

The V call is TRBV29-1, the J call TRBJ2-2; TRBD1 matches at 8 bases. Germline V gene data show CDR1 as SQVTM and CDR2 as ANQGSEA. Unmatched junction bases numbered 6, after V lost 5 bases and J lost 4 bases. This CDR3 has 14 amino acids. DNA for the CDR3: TGCAGCGTTCTTAGGACAGGGATCACCGGGGAGCTGTTTTTT. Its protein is CSVLRTGITGELFF.

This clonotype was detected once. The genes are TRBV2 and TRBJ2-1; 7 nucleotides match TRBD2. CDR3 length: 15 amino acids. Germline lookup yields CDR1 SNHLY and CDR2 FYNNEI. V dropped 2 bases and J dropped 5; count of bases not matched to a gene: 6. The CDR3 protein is CASSESAGVNNEQFF. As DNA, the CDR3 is TGTGCCAGCAGTGAATCTGCGGGAGTCAACAATGAGCAGTTCTTC.

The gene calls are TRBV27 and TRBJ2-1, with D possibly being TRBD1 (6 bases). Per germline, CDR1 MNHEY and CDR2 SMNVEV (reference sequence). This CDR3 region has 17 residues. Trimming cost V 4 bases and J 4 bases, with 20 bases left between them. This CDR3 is CASSSLSGADPYNEQFF. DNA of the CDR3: TGTGCCAGCAGTTCCTTATCAGGGGCCGACCCGTACAATGAGCAGTTCTTC.

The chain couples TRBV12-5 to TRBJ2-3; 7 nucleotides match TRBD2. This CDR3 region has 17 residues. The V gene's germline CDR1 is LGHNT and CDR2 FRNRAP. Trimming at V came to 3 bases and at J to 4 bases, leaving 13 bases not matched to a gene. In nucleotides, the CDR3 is TGTGCTAGTGGTTTTACCTCGGAGCGGGAAGGGGCAGATACGCAGTATTTT. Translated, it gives CASGFTSEREGADTQYF.

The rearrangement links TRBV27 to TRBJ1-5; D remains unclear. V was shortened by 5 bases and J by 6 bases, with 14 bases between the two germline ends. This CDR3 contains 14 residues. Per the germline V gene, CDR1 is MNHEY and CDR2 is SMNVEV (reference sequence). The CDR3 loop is CASSPVSLGQPQHF. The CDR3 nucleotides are TGTGCCAGCAGTCCAGTGTCATTGGGTCAGCCCCAGCATTTT.

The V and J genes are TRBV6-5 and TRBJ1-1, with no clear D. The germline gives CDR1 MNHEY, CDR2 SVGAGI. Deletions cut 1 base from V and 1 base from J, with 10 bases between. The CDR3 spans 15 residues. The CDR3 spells CASSYFSSGNTEAFF. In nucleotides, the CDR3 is TGTGCCAGCAGTTACTTTAGCAGCGGGAACACTGAAGCTTTCTTT.

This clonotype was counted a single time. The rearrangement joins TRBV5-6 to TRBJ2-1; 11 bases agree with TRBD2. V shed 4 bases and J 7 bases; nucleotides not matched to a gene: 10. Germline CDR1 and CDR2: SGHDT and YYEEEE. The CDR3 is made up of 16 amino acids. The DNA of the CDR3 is TGTGCCAGCAGCCCGCCCCTAGCGGGAGGCCCTAATGAGCAGTTCTTC. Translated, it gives CASSPPLAGGPNEQFF.

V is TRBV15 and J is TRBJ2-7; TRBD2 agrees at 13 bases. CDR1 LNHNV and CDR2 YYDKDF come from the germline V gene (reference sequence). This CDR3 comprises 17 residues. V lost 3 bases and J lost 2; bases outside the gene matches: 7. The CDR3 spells CATSSTGTSGTPYEQYF. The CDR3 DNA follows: TGTGCCACCAGCAGCACCGGGACTAGCGGGACCCCCTACGAGCAGTACTTC.

The CDR3 sequence: CASTIGQANYGYTF. The DNA of the CDR3 is TGTGCCAGCACTATCGGACAGGCTAACTATGGCTACACCTTC. This chain links TRBV28 with TRBJ1-2; 7 positions agree with TRBD1. V lost 7 bases, J lost 0 bases, and 5 bases stayed unmatched. The CDR3 is 14 residues long. Germline lookup yields CDR1 MDHEN and CDR2 SYDVKM.

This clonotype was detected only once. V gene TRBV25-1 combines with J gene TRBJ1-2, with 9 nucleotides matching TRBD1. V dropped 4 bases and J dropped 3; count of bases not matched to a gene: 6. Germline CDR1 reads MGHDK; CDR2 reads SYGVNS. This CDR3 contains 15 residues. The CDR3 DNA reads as TGTGCCAGCAGTGGGGGACAGGGCCAACACTATGGCTACACCTTC. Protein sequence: CASSGGQGQHYGYTF.

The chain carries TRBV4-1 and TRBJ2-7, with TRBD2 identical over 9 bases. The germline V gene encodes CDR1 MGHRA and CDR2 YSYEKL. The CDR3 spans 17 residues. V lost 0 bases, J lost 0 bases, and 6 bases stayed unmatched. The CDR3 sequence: CASSQDPPSGNSYEQYF. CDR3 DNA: TGCGCCAGCAGCCAAGATCCCCCTAGCGGGAACTCCTACGAGCAGTACTTC.

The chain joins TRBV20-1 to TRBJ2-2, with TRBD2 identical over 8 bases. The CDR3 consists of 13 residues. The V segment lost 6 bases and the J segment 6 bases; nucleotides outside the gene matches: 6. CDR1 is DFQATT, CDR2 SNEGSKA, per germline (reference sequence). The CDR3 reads CSARTSSAGELFF. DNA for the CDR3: TGCAGTGCCAGGACTAGCTCCGCCGGGGAGCTGTTTTTT.

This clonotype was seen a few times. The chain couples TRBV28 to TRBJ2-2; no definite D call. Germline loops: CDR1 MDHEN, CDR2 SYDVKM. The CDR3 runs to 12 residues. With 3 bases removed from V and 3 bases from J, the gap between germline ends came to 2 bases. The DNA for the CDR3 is TGTGCCAGCAGTTTCTACACCGGGGAGCTGTTTTTT. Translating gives CASSFYTGELFF.

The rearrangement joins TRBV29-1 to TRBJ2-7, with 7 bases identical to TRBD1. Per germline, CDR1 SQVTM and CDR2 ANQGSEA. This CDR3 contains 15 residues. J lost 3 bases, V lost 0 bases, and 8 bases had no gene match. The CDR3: CSVEDLQQGIYEQYF. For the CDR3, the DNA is TGCAGCGTTGAAGACTTACAACAGGGGATCTACGAGCAGTACTTC.

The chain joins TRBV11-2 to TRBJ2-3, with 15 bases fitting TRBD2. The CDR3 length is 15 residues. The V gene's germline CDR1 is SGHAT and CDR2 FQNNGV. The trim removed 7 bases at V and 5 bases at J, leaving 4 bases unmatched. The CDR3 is CASTTGLAGGDTQYF. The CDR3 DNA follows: TGTGCCAGCACCACGGGACTAGCGGGAGGAGATACGCAGTATTTT.

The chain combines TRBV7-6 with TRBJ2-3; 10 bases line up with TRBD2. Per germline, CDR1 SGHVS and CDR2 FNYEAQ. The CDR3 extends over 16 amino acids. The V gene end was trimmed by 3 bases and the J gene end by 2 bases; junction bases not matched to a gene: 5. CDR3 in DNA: TGTGCCAGCAGCTTTGGAGCGGGAGGGCTCACAGATACGCAGTATTTT. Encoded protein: CASSFGAGGLTDTQYF.

The CDR3 spells CASSPVAGTDTQYF. In DNA, the CDR3 is TGTGCCAGCAGTCCCGTAGCAGGCACAGATACGCAGTATTTT. The genes are TRBV6-5 and TRBJ2-3; D unresolved. Trimming stripped 5 bases from V and 1 base from J, with 10 bases between. Germline CDR1 reads MNHEY; CDR2 reads SVGAGI. This CDR3 is built from 14 residues.

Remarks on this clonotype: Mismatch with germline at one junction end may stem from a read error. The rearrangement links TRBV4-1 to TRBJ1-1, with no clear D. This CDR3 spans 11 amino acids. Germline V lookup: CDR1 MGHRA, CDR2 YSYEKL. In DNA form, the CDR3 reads TGCGCCAGCAGCCAAGGGGGTGAAACTTTCTTT. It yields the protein CASSQGGETFF.

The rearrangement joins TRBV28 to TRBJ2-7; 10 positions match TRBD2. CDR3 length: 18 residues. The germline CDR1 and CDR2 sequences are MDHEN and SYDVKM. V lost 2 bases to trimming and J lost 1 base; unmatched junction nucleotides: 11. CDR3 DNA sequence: TGTGCCAGCAGTTTAGAGGCCCAGGCTAGCGGGAGATCCTACGAGCAGTACTTC. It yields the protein CASSLEAQASGRSYEQYF.

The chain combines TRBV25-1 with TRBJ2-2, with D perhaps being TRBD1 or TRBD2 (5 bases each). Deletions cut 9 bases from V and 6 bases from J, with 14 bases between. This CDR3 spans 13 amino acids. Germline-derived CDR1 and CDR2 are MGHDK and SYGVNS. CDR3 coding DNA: TGTGCCAGTCGGGGCGAACGCTCCGGGGAGCTGTTTTTT. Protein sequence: CASRGERSGELFF.

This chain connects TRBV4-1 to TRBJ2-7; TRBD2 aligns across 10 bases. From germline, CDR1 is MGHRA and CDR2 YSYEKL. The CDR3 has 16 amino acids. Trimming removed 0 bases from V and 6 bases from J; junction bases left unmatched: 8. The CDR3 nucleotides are TGCGCCAGCAGCCAAGAGGGGGGACTAGCGACGGGCGAGCAGTACTTC. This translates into CASSQEGGLATGEQYF.

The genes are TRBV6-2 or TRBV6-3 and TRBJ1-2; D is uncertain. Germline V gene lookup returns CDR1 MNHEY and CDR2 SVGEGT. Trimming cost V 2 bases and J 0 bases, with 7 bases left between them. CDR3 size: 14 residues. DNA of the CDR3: TGTGCCAGCAGTTACCCAGATACTAACTATGGCTACACCTTC. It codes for CASSYPDTNYGYTF.

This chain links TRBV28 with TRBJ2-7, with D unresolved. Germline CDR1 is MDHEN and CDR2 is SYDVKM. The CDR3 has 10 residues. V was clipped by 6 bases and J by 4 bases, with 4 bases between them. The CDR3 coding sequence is TGTGCCAGCAGAGAATACGAGCAGTACTTC. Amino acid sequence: CASREYEQYF. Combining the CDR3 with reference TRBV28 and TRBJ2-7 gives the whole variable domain DVKVTQSSRYLVKRTGEKVFLECVQDMDHENMFWYRQDPGLGLRLIYFSYDVKMKEKGDIPEGYSVSREKKERFSLILESASTNQTSMYLCASREYEQYFGPGTRLTVT.

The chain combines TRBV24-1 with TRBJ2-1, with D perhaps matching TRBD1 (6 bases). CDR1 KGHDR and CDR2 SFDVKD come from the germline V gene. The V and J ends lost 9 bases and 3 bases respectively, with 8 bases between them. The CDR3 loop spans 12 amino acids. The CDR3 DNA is TGTGCCACCGAGGACAGCTACAATGAGCAGTTCTTC. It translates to CATEDSYNEQFF.

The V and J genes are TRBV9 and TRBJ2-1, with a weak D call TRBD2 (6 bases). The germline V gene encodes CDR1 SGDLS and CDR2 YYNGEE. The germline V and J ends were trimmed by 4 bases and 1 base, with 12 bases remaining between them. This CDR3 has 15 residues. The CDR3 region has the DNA TGTGCCAGCAGCCCGGGGGTGGCTTCCTACAATGAGCAGTTCTTC. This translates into CASSPGVASYNEQFF.